This record looks at one TCR beta chain sequence and its context. How the authors handled the data: Reference gene primer amplification in the assay estimated nucleated cell counts. Here immunoSEQ multiplex PCR was the method, and the copy in TCRdb shows in-frame clones only, minus some. D and trimming come from the DNA, and the V and J calls and clone size come from that table. The sample records fewer than 20,000 clones, 85% to 95% being singletons. This specimen comes from a study of blood T cell repertoires in COVID-19. About the research overall: From the United States, Italy and Spain came samples of acute and convalescent COVID-19. T cells, B-cell-depleted T cells, or PBMCs supplied cDNA or gDNA.

V dropped 7 bases and J dropped 6 bases, with 22 bases sitting between them. The CDR3 length is 14 residues. Looked up from germline, CDR1 is SQVTM and CDR2 is ANQGSEA. This receptor was taken from a woman between 45 and 60 years old with active COVID-19. V gene TRBV29-1 combines with J gene TRBJ2-7, with a tentative D call TRBD1 (5 bases). The source material was peripheral blood. The CDR3 region has the DNA TGCAGCGCTACTATGGTCCCACTAAGGGGCGAGCAGTACTTC. Translating gives CSATMVPLRGEQYF.